A single sample is the source of the 10 T cell receptor beta chains below, sequenced in a study of blood T cells in healthy people across ages. Sample-barcoded 5' priming and a J-beta primer mix drove a second PCR of roughly 6 to 12 cycles. TCRdb independently ran MiXCR on the 5' RACE reads; one entry per CDR3 protein. The repertoire holds about 730,000 distinct CDR3 sequences, around 40% seen once, with 20% to 25% in the top ten. Material for sequencing was blood. The receptors here all came from a woman aged 55 to 70 in good health.

This clonotype occurred many times. This chain connects TRBV3-1 to TRBJ1-1, with D possibly TRBD1 on 5 matching bases. This CDR3 spans 15 amino acids. The V end was cut by 4 bases, the J end by 0 bases, with 12 bases between. Germline-derived CDR1 and CDR2 are LGHDT and YNNKEL (reference sequence). The CDR3 DNA is TGTGCCAGCAGCCCAATGCGGGGCATGAACACTGAAGCTTTCTTT. It codes for CASSPMRGMNTEAFF.

Comments on this clonotype: Being one base from a much bigger clone, this may be a read error. V gene TRBV29-1 combines with J gene TRBJ2-1; 15 positions agree with TRBD2. The CDR3 length is 16 residues. The J segment lost 8 bases and the V segment lost 7 bases, leaving 12 bases of the junction unmatched. The germline V gene has CDR1 SQVTM and CDR2 ANQGSEA. CDR3 in amino acids: CSAGGLAGGGKDEQFF. CDR3 DNA sequence: TGCAGCGCCGGGGGACTAGCGGGAGGTGGGAAAGATGAGCAGTTCTTC.

V is TRBV18 and J is TRBJ1-5; D is perhaps TRBD1 (5 bases). Germline V gene lookup returns CDR1 KGHSH and CDR2 LQKENI. The CDR3 is 16 amino acids. Trimming left V 0 bases short and J 0 bases short, with 9 bases between. CDR3 sequence reads: CASSPPSTDSNQPQHF. The DNA for the CDR3 is TGTGCCAGCTCACCACCGTCGACAGATAGCAATCAGCCCCAGCATTTT.

CDR3 sequence (DNA): TGCAGTGCGGCAAACAAAAACATTCAGTACTTC. Translating it yields CSAANKNIQYF. This chain links TRBV20-1 with TRBJ2-4; D is unresolved. This CDR3 contains 11 residues. Trimming shortened V by 6 bases and J by 3 bases, and 6 bases separated the two germline ends. CDR1 is DFQATT and CDR2 is SNEGSKA in the germline V gene (reference sequence).

Only a few counts were recorded for this clonotype. The chain carries TRBV6-5 and TRBJ2-3, with D possibly matching TRBD1 (5 bases). Germline V gene sequence: CDR1 MNHEY, CDR2 SVGAGI. V was shortened by 4 bases and J by 2 bases, with 16 bases between the two germline ends. The CDR3 sequence is 16 residues long. The DNA of the CDR3 is TGTGCCAGCAGTTCTACAGCAGGGCAAAACACAGATACGCAGTATTTT. Translating gives CASSSTAGQNTDTQYF.

The chain employs TRBV6-5 and TRBJ2-4; possible D gene TRBD2, 5 bases. CDR1 and CDR2 from the germline V gene are MNHEY and SVGAGI. V was clipped by 0 bases and J by 8 bases, with 23 bases between them. The CDR3 covers 18 residues. CDR3 loop: CASSYSMAYSAGQDIQYF. The CDR3 DNA reads as TGTGCCAGCAGTTACTCGATGGCTTATTCGGCGGGTCAGGACATTCAGTACTTC.

The V call is TRBV5-1, the J call TRBJ2-1; D gene uncertain. Between the trimmed V and J ends, which lost 0 bases and 5 bases, there was a span of 9 bases. This CDR3 is built from 14 residues. Germline V CDR1 and CDR2: SGHRS, YFSETQ. The CDR3 region has the DNA TGCGCCAGCAGCTTGGCCGCAGGTAACAATGAGCAGTTCTTC. Translation gives CASSLAAGNNEQFF.

The chain employs TRBV4-1 and TRBJ2-3; the D gene is possibly TRBD2 (6 bases). CDR1 is MGHRA and CDR2 is YSYEKL in the germline V gene. This CDR3 has 15 residues. V was pared by 5 bases and J by 1 base, with 13 bases between. CDR3 residues: CASSSRDLRTDTQYF. The DNA for the CDR3 is TGCGCCAGCAGCTCCCGGGACTTGCGCACAGATACGCAGTATTTT.

This clonotype was detected only a few times. The chain is built from TRBV9 and TRBJ1-2; no reliable D call. Germline CDR1 is SGDLS and CDR2 is YYNGEE. V shed 2 bases and J shed 4 bases, with 15 bases lying between them. The CDR3 runs 15 residues. The CDR3 DNA sequence: TGTGCCAGCAGCGTTGTTCAGGAGAACATCTATGGCTACACCTTC. Translated, it gives CASSVVQENIYGYTF.

This clonotype was seen a handful of times. V gene TRBV6-6 combines with J gene TRBJ2-4, with 7 bases identical to TRBD2. CDR3 length equals 13 residues. V shed 6 bases and J 6 bases; nucleotides not matched to a gene: 5. The germline V gene encodes CDR1 MNHNY and CDR2 SVGAGI (reference sequence). The CDR3 nucleotides are TGTGCCAGCAGGGGAGGGTCGCCAAACATTCAGTACTTC. Its translation is CASRGGSPNIQYF.